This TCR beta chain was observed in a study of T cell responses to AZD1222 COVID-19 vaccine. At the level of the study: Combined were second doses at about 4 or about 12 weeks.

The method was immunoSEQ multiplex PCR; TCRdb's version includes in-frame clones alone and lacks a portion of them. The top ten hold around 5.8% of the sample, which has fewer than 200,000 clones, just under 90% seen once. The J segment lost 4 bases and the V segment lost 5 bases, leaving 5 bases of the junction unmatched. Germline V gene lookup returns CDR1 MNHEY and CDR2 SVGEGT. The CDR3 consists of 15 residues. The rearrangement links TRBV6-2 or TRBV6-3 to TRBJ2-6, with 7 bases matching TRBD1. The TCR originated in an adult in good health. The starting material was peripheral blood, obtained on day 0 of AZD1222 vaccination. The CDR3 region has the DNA TGTGCCAGCAGTACGACAGGGCGCGGGGCCAACGTCCTGACTTTC. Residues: CASSTTGRGANVLTF.